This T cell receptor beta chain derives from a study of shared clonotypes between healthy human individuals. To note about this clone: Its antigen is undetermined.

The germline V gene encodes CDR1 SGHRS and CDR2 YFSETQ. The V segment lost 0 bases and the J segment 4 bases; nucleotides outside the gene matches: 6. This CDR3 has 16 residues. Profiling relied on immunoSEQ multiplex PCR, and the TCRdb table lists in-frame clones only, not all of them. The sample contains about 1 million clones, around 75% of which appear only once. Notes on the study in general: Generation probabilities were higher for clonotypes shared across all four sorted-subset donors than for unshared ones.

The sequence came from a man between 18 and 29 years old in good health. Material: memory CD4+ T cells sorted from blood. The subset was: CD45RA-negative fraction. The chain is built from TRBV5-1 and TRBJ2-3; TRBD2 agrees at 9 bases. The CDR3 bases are TGCGCCAGCAGCTTGGGACTAGCGGATTTATCAGATACGCAGTATTTT. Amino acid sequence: CASSLGLADLSDTQYF. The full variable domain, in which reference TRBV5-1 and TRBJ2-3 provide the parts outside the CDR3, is KAGVTQTPRYLIKTRGQQVTLSCSPISGHRSVSWYQQTPGQGLQFLFEYFSETQRNKGNFPGRFSGRQFSNSRSEMNVSTLELGDSALYLCASSLGLADLSDTQYFGPGTRLTVL.